This T cell receptor (beta chain) was sequenced during a study of T-cell reconstitution after alpha-beta-depleted transplantation in children. The CDR3 runs to 15 residues. The ends were cut back, 1 base at V and 3 bases at J, with 10 bases in the middle. The germline V gene has CDR1 MGHRA and CDR2 YSYEKL. Library preparation (for TCRbeta) was performed with unique molecular identifiers. A single record per CDR3 protein comes from TCRdb applying MiXCR to the PCR reads. The data hold 300,000 or so distinct CDR3 sequences, with 9.9% observed a single time. The table lists this clonotype with a few counts.

The receptor was derived from a human donor who donated a stem cell graft to a child with SCID. This specimen consisted of PBMCs from the stem cell graft donor, obtained from the stem cell graft. The chain links TRBV4-1 to TRBJ1-5; D unresolved. In DNA form, the CDR3 reads TGCGCCAGCAGCCAAGGGTTAGGCGCCAATCAGCCCCAGCATTTT. Its translation is CASSQGLGANQPQHF.